This is a list of T cell receptor beta chains from one sample in a study of T cells in Graves' hyperthyroidism and ophthalmopathy. TCRdb recomputed calls from the multiplex PCR reads with MiXCR, one row per CDR3 protein. The sample shows about 350,000 distinct CDR3 sequences, about 14% of them seen only once. Sequencing was performed on blood. These receptors originate from a woman aged 25 to 45 with Graves' hyperthyroidism. CDR3s include the opening cysteine and the closing phenylalanine or tryptophan. D genes are given only for firm matches. Rows may omit the clone size; those that give it use once, few, many or a size class.

d_call: .; v_call: TRBV28; j_call: TRBJ2-2; clone_size: many; cdr3_aa: CASTSSDTGELFF; cdr3_nt: TGTGCCAGCACCTCGTCGGACACCGGGGAGCTGTTTTTT
d_call: TRBD2; v_call: TRBV10-1; j_call: TRBJ2-1; clone_size: .; cdr3_aa: CASSELGSGGYNEQFF; cdr3_nt: TGCGCCAGCAGTGAGTTGGGTAGCGGGGGATACAATGAGCAGTTCTTC
d_call: .; v_call: TRBV7-3; j_call: TRBJ1-2; clone_size: .; cdr3_aa: CASSVSVGYGYTF; cdr3_nt: TGTGCCAGCAGCGTCAGTGTGGGCTATGGCTACACCTTC
d_call: TRBD2; v_call: TRBV6-1; j_call: TRBJ2-4; clone_size: many; cdr3_aa: CASSVSGGKINIQYF; cdr3_nt: TGTGCCAGCAGTGTTTCGGGAGGGAAAATCAACATTCAGTACTTC
d_call: .; v_call: TRBV3-1; j_call: TRBJ2-1; clone_size: .; cdr3_aa: CASSQAWDQFF; cdr3_nt: TGTGCCAGCAGCCAAGCGTGGGACCAGTTCTTC
d_call: TRBD2; v_call: TRBV28; j_call: TRBJ2-5; clone_size: many; cdr3_aa: CASRPPASGIAGYETQYF; cdr3_nt: TGTGCCAGCAGACCCCCGGCTAGCGGGATAGCGGGTTATGAGACCCAGTACTTC
d_call: .; v_call: TRBV7-2; j_call: TRBJ2-1; clone_size: many; cdr3_aa: CASSADLGHLTGEQFF; cdr3_nt: TGTGCCAGCAGCGCTGATTTGGGACACCTCACGGGCGAGCAGTTCTTC
d_call: .; v_call: TRBV29-1; j_call: TRBJ2-2; clone_size: many; cdr3_aa: CSVGTENTGELFF; cdr3_nt: TGCAGCGTAGGGACGGAGAACACCGGGGAGCTGTTTTTT
d_call: TRBD2; v_call: TRBV20-1; j_call: TRBJ2-7; clone_size: many; cdr3_aa: CSATPLQGLAVYYEQYF; cdr3_nt: TGCAGTGCAACCCCCCTCCAAGGACTAGCGGTTTACTACGAGCAGTACTTC
d_call: .; v_call: TRBV9; j_call: TRBJ2-1; clone_size: many; cdr3_aa: CASSPATRGVYNEQFF; cdr3_nt: TGTGCCAGCAGCCCTGCGACGAGGGGGGTCTACAATGAGCAGTTCTTC
d_call: .; v_call: TRBV24-1; j_call: TRBJ2-5; clone_size: many; cdr3_aa: CATSDLSPLGEETQYF; cdr3_nt: TGTGCCACCAGTGATTTGAGTCCCCTCGGAGAAGAGACCCAGTACTTC
d_call: .; v_call: TRBV12-3/TRBV12-4; j_call: TRBJ2-1; clone_size: many; cdr3_aa: CASSARRGGGNEQFF; cdr3_nt: TGTGCCAGCAGTGCACGGCGGGGAGGGGGCAATGAGCAGTTCTTC
d_call: TRBD1; v_call: TRBV10-3; j_call: TRBJ2-5; clone_size: once; cdr3_aa: CAISPGTEETQYF; cdr3_nt: TGTGCCATCAGTCCCGGGACAGAAGAGACCCAGTACTTC
d_call: .; v_call: TRBV5-1; j_call: TRBJ2-1; clone_size: many; cdr3_aa: CASSSPNNEQFF; cdr3_nt: TGCGCCAGCAGCTCGCCGAACAATGAGCAGTTCTTC
d_call: .; v_call: TRBV12-3/TRBV12-4; j_call: TRBJ1-2; clone_size: few; cdr3_aa: CASSVRSTLGGYTF; cdr3_nt: TGTGCCAGCAGTGTCCGATCTACCCTTGGGGGCTACACCTTC
d_call: .; v_call: TRBV25-1; j_call: TRBJ2-7; clone_size: many; cdr3_aa: CASSASAPLGSGEQYF; cdr3_nt: TGTGCCAGCAGTGCATCCGCCCCTCTTGGGAGCGGGGAGCAGTACTTC